The 31 T cell receptor beta chains below come from one sample, sequenced in a study of blood T cells in healthy people across ages. Next came a second PCR, run for about 7 to 12 cycles, which used a sample-barcoded 5' primer along with a J-beta primer mix. TCRdb fed the 5' RACE reads into MiXCR, producing one record per CDR3 protein. The table lists around 700,000 distinct CDR3 sequences, just under 25% of them singletons. Separately, the same data were catalogued under a study of T cells of mothers and their children.

Sequenced: blood. All receptors derive from a boy aged 5-17 years in good health.

J is TRBJ2-5 and V is TRBV10-3, with 7 bases matching TRBD2. Looked up from germline, CDR1 is ENHRY and CDR2 is SYGVKD. The V gene end was trimmed by 3 bases and the J gene end by 4 bases; junction bases not matched to a gene: 2. CDR3 length: 13 amino acids. Here the CDR3 DNA reads TGTGCCATCAGTGATGGGACTACAGAGACCCAGTACTTC. Protein: CAISDGTTETQYF.

The chain uses TRBV12-3 or TRBV12-4 and TRBJ2-7; possible D gene TRBD2, 5 bases. V was cut by 7 bases and J by 7 bases, with 11 bases left in between. The CDR3 extends over 11 amino acids. The CDR3 coding sequence is TGTGCCAGCACCGCGGGTCGTGAGCAGTACTTC. Protein product: CASTAGREQYF.

In regard to this clonotype: Sequence at one end of the junction differs from germline and may be a read error. This chain joins TRBV11-2 and TRBJ2-7; 7 nucleotides match TRBD2. CDR1 and CDR2 from the germline V gene are SGHAT and FQNNGV. The CDR3 is 16 amino acids. In nucleotides, the CDR3 is TGTGCCGGCAGCTTGGGGAAGAGCGGGGTGAGGGGCGAGCAGTACTTC. Its translation: CAGSLGKSGVRGEQYF.

A few counts support this clonotype. The CDR3 loop reads CASSLADAGELFF. DNA of the CDR3: TGTGCCAGCAGCTTAGCGGACGCCGGGGAGCTGTTTTTT. The chain employs TRBV7-9 and TRBJ2-2; D is ambiguous. Deletions cut 0 bases from V and 6 bases from J, with 5 bases between. The CDR3 has 13 residues. CDR1 and CDR2 (germline): SEHNR, FQNEAQ (reference sequence).

The rearrangement uses TRBV11-1 and TRBJ2-1; no firm D call. The germline CDR1 and CDR2 sequences are SGHAT and FQDESV (reference sequence). Trimming stripped 3 bases from V and 5 bases from J, with 11 bases between. CDR3 length: 14 residues. The CDR3, as DNA: TGTGCCAGCAGCTTCCCCCTGCGTAACAATGAGCAGTTCTTC. It encodes CASSFPLRNNEQFF.

The chain is built from TRBV7-9 and TRBJ2-7; D might be TRBD1 (5 bases). This CDR3 has 16 residues. The germline V gene has CDR1 SEHNR and CDR2 FQNEAQ (reference sequence). Trimming took off 4 bases at V and 3 bases at J, with 19 bases between the two ends. The CDR3 spells CASSSSFQGYVYEQYF. The CDR3 DNA reads as TGTGCCAGCAGCTCGTCTTTCCAGGGATACGTCTACGAGCAGTACTTC.

Only a few counts were recorded for this clonotype. The V gene is TRBV28, the J gene TRBJ2-7; the D gene is possibly TRBD2 (6 bases). The V end was cut by 7 bases, the J end by 2 bases, with 15 bases between. The CDR3 consists of 14 residues. Looked up from germline, CDR1 is MDHEN and CDR2 is SYDVKM. CDR3 region: CASKEGGGAYEQYF. The CDR3 DNA sequence: TGTGCCAGCAAAGAAGGCGGCGGGGCCTACGAGCAGTACTTC.

The table lists this clonotype with a few counts. The genes are TRBV3-1 and TRBJ2-7; D gene unclear. The CDR3 runs 13 residues. V dropped 2 bases and J dropped 5 bases, with 10 bases sitting between them. Looked up from germline, CDR1 is LGHDT and CDR2 is YNNKEL (reference sequence). The CDR3 DNA sequence: TGTGCCAGCAGCCAAATTGCGGTCAACGAGCAGTACTTC. It codes for CASSQIAVNEQYF.

Turning to this clonotype: At one end, the junction sequence differs from germline, possibly due to a read error. The rearrangement joins TRBV6-5 to TRBJ1-2; D gene uncertain. The CDR3 has 13 residues. Germline V gene data show CDR1 as MNHEY and CDR2 as SVGAGI. The CDR3 here is CASSYFPADGYTF. CDR3 coding DNA: TGTGCCAGCAGTTACTTTCCGGCTGACGGCTATACCTTC.

The J gene is TRBJ2-5, the V gene TRBV9, with D perhaps TRBD1 or TRBD2 (6 bases each). The J call may be in error: the DNA end matches TRBJ2-1 better. CDR1 and CDR2 from the germline V gene are SGDLS and YYNGEE. The CDR3 runs to 14 residues. The CDR3 sequence: CASSPWGAGNEQFF. In nucleotides, the CDR3 is TGTGCCAGCAGCCCTTGGGGGGCCGGGAATGAGCAGTTCTTC.

This chain connects TRBV7-2 to TRBJ1-1, with TRBD1 matching over 7 bases. Germline values: CDR1 SGHTA, CDR2 FQGNSA. Trimming took 5 bases from V and 0 from J; bases not matched to a gene: 9. There are 16 residues in the CDR3. CDR3 loop: CASSPDRVDMNTEAFF. The DNA of the CDR3 is TGTGCCAGCAGCCCTGACAGGGTTGACATGAACACTGAAGCTTTCTTT.

The V and J genes are TRBV20-1 and TRBJ1-2, with 7 nucleotides matching TRBD1. The CDR3 spans 12 residues. Germline V gene data show CDR1 as DFQATT and CDR2 as SNEGSKA (reference sequence). Germline trimming cut 6 bases from V and 3 bases from J; bases unmatched to any gene: 4. This chain's CDR3 is CSALGQDYGYTF. Here the CDR3 DNA reads TGCAGTGCCCTCGGACAGGACTATGGCTACACCTTC.

This clonotype has a count of ten or more. For the CDR3, the DNA is TGTGCCAGCAGCTTAGGAGGGGTTTACGAGCAGTACTTC. This encodes CASSLGGVYEQYF. The gene calls are TRBV7-2 and TRBJ2-7; D possibly uses TRBD1 or TRBD2 (5 bases each). V lost 1 base to trimming and J lost 4 bases, with 8 bases between them. Per germline, CDR1 SGHTA and CDR2 FQGNSA. The CDR3 covers 13 residues.

The table lists this clonotype with a few counts. This chain links TRBV20-1 with TRBJ2-1, with D hard to call. Trimming shortened V by 3 bases and J by 0 bases, and 9 bases separated the two germline ends. This CDR3 region has 14 residues. CDR1 is DFQATT, CDR2 SNEGSKA, per germline (reference sequence). CDR3 sequence (DNA): TGCAGTGCTAGTAGCAGTTTCTCCTACAATGAGCAGTTCTTC. This gives the protein CSASSSFSYNEQFF.

This clonotype came up once. V gene TRBV7-3 combines with J gene TRBJ2-1, with TRBD2 matching over 9 bases. This CDR3 is 17 amino acids long. The germline V gene has CDR1 SGHTA and CDR2 FQGTGA. Germline trimming cut 1 base from V and 5 bases from J; bases unmatched to any gene: 9. Written as DNA, the CDR3 is TGTGCCAGCAGCTTAAGTGGCGGGGGGGCCGGGCACAATGAGCAGTTCTTC. It encodes CASSLSGGGAGHNEQFF.

This clonotype was detected a few times. V and J are TRBV7-6 and TRBJ2-2; unclear D gene. With 4 bases removed from V and 1 base from J, the gap between germline ends came to 22 bases. The CDR3 loop spans 19 amino acids. Germline V lookup: CDR1 SGHVS, CDR2 FNYEAQ. Here the CDR3 reads CASSSASENVLLNTGELFF. CDR3 bases: TGTGCCAGCAGCTCCGCCAGCGAGAACGTCTTATTGAACACCGGGGAGCTGTTTTTT.

The chain carries TRBV24-1 and TRBJ2-5, with 8 bases that match TRBD2. The CDR3 covers 15 residues. Trimming cost V 10 bases and J 2 bases; bases outside gene matches: 11. Looked up from germline, CDR1 is KGHDR and CDR2 is SFDVKD. The CDR3 region is CATGANGGGQETQYF. The CDR3 region has the DNA TGTGCCACAGGGGCCAACGGGGGGGGACAAGAGACCCAGTACTTC.

This clonotype has a handful of counts. The J gene is TRBJ2-7, the V gene TRBV4-1; 7 bases are shared with TRBD1. Germline values: CDR1 MGHRA, CDR2 YSYEKL. V shed 0 bases and J 0 bases; nucleotides not matched to a gene: 5. This CDR3 comprises 16 residues. The CDR3 DNA is TGCGCCAGCAGCCAAGAGGGACAGAGGAGCTCCTACGAGCAGTACTTC. Protein sequence: CASSQEGQRSSYEQYF.

In its sample, this clonotype was seen a few times. The chain has TRBV9 and TRBJ2-3; unclear D gene. The CDR3 spans 15 residues. V was trimmed by 4 bases and J by 2 bases, leaving 14 bases between them. Germline V gene lookup returns CDR1 SGDLS and CDR2 YYNGEE. The CDR3 spells CASSPRLRITDTQYF. The DNA for the CDR3 is TGTGCCAGCAGCCCAAGGCTTCGTATCACAGATACGCAGTATTTT. The variable domain in full, with the rest retrieved from reference TRBV9 and TRBJ2-3, is DSGVTQTPKHLITATGQRVTLRCSPRSGDLSVYWYQQSLDQGLQFLIQYYNGEERAKGNILERFSAQQFPDLHSELNLSSLELGDSALYFCASSPRLRITDTQYFGPGTRLTVL.

This clonotype was counted between two and nine times. The chain recombines TRBV7-2 with TRBJ2-1; D unclear. Germline assignment: CDR1 SGHTA and CDR2 FQGNSA. This CDR3 has 14 residues. Trimming removed 3 bases from V and 1 base from J, with 7 bases in between. In DNA, the CDR3 is TGTGCCAGCAGCTTTACACCTTCCTACAATGAGCAGTTCTTC. Protein product: CASSFTPSYNEQFF.

This clonotype was seen a handful of times. The gene calls are TRBV24-1 and TRBJ2-3, with 8 bases aligning to TRBD2. Germline loops: CDR1 KGHDR, CDR2 SFDVKD. The CDR3 is made up of 17 amino acids. The V gene end was trimmed by 3 bases and the J gene end by 2 bases; junction bases not matched to a gene: 9. The chain's CDR3 is CATSDLTSGDFTDTQYF. CDR3 DNA sequence: TGTGCCACCAGTGATCTCACTAGCGGAGACTTCACAGATACGCAGTATTTT.

This clonotype turned up a few times. V and J are TRBV29-1 and TRBJ1-1; D is unclear. V gave up 5 bases and J gave up 7 bases, with 14 bases separating them. Germline loops: CDR1 SQVTM, CDR2 ANQGSEA. The CDR3 has 12 residues. In nucleotides, the CDR3 is TGCAGCGTTAGGGAGGACGAGGGTGAAGCTTTCTTT. Translated: CSVREDEGEAFF. Full variable domain (missing parts from reference TRBV29-1 and TRBJ1-1): SAVISQKPSRDICQRGTSLTIQCQVDSQVTMMFWYRQQPGQSLTLIATANQGSEATYESGFVIDKFPISRPNLTFSTLTVSNMSPEDSSIYLCSVREDEGEAFFGQGTRLTVV.

V gene TRBV19 combines with J gene TRBJ2-5; 8 bases map to TRBD1. Germline-derived CDR1 and CDR2 are LNHDA and SQIVND (reference sequence). V shed 7 bases and J 5 bases; nucleotides not matched to a gene: 9. This CDR3 spans 14 amino acids. The CDR3 protein is CASKRRTGHETQYF. CDR3 in DNA: TGTGCCAGTAAGCGCCGGACAGGGCATGAGACCCAGTACTTC.

The V call is TRBV12-3 or TRBV12-4, the J call TRBJ1-4, with a weak D call TRBD1 (5 bases). The V and J ends lost 5 bases and 4 bases respectively, with 14 bases between them. This CDR3 has 15 amino acids. CDR3 residues: CASSPGHGVNEKLFF. In nucleotides, the CDR3 is TGTGCCAGCAGTCCTGGACACGGAGTTAATGAAAAACTGTTTTTT.

The V call is TRBV20-1, the J call TRBJ2-5, with D unresolved. This CDR3 spans 12 amino acids. The ends were cut back, 5 bases at V and 10 bases at J, with 17 bases in the middle. The germline gives CDR1 DFQATT, CDR2 SNEGSKA (reference sequence). The CDR3 DNA is TGCAGTGCTCCAAATCCGACGGGCCACCAGTACTTC. Protein sequence: CSAPNPTGHQYF.

The gene calls are TRBV28 and TRBJ2-6; a weak D match, TRBD1 (6 bases). Germline values: CDR1 MDHEN, CDR2 SYDVKM. The CDR3 is 15 residues long. V gave up 10 bases and J gave up 2 bases, with 15 bases separating them. DNA of the CDR3: TGTGCCACCTCGGGAACAGGGACTGGGGCCAACGTCCTGACTTTC. The encoded protein is CATSGTGTGANVLTF. The variable domain in full, with the rest retrieved from reference TRBV28 and TRBJ2-6, is DVKVTQSSRYLVKRTGEKVFLECVQDMDHENMFWYRQDPGLGLRLIYFSYDVKMKEKGDIPEGYSVSREKKERFSLILESASTNQTSMYLCATSGTGTGANVLTFGAGSRLTVL.

This clonotype turned up a few times. The V and J genes are TRBV24-1 and TRBJ2-2, with D possibly TRBD2 on 5 matching bases. The V end was cut by 4 bases, the J end by 5 bases, with 19 bases between. Germline CDR1 reads KGHDR; CDR2 reads SFDVKD. This CDR3 region has 17 residues. Here the CDR3 DNA reads TGTGCCACCAGTGAGCCGAGCGAGGGCGGTCAGACCGGGGAGCTGTTTTTT. It encodes CATSEPSEGGQTGELFF.

This chain joins TRBV29-1 and TRBJ2-7, with a weak D call TRBD1 (5 bases). This CDR3 comprises 13 residues. V lost 7 bases to trimming and J lost 4 bases, with 17 bases between them. Germline V gene data show CDR1 as SQVTM and CDR2 as ANQGSEA. CDR3 bases: TGCAGCGCCCGGGTCGAGCCAGGGTACGAGCAGTACTTC. It translates to CSARVEPGYEQYF.

V gene TRBV13 combines with J gene TRBJ2-1; the D is unclear. The germline CDR1 and CDR2 sequences are PRHDT and FYEKMQ (reference sequence). Trimming cost V 5 bases and J 8 bases, with 13 bases left between them. The CDR3 length is 13 residues. The CDR3 DNA reads TGTGCCAGCAGCCCCCAACCCTCCCATGAGCAGTTCTTC. It codes for CASSPQPSHEQFF.

The chain uses TRBV12-3 or TRBV12-4 and TRBJ1-2; the D is unclear. CDR3 length: 14 residues. Trimming shortened V by 6 bases and J by 1 base, and 12 bases separated the two germline ends. For the CDR3, the DNA is TGTGCCAGCAGGAATACCGTATTTAACTATGGCTACACCTTC. Its protein is CASRNTVFNYGYTF.

The J gene is TRBJ1-2, the V gene TRBV10-3; 7 bases are a match to TRBD1. Germline CDR1 reads ENHRY; CDR2 reads SYGVKD. The CDR3 is made up of 14 amino acids. V shed 10 bases and J 2 bases; nucleotides not matched to a gene: 10. The CDR3 region is CATTGEGANYGYTF. The CDR3 DNA follows: TGTGCCACCACGGGGGAGGGGGCGAACTATGGCTACACCTTC.